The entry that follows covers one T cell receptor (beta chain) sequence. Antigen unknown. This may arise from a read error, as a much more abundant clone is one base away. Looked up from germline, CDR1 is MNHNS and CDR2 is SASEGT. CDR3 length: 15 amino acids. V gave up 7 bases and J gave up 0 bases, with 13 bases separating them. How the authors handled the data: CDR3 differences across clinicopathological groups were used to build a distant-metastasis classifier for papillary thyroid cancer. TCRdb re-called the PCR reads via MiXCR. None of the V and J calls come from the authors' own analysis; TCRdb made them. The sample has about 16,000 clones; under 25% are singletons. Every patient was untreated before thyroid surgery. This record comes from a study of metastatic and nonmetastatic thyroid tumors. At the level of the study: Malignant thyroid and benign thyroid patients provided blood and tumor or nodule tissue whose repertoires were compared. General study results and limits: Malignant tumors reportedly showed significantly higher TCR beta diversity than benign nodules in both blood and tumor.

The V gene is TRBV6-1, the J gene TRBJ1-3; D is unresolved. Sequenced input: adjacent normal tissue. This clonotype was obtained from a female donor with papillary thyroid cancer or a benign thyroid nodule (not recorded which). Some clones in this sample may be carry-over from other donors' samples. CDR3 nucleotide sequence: TGTGCCAGCATCCCAGACGGAGACTCTGGAAACACCATATATTTT. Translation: CASIPDGDSGNTIYF.